This TCR beta chain is drawn from a study of read filtering for tumor transcriptome and immune sequencing (TCRdb year 2020). For context, the study as a whole: The cohort consisted of 17 to 20 male and approximately 15 female patients, with a mean age of about 70 years and an age range of about 47 to 90. By revised international staging, fewer than ten patients were R-ISS I, approximately 15 were R-ISS II and over five were R-ISS III. After DNase treatment, whole-transcriptome libraries were prepared with the TruSeq RNA Access Library Prep Kit. TCR-region mapped reads per sample ranged from about 4 to 10.27 million with IR-seq versus only about 80 to 1,300 with RNA-seq. The study compared TCR repertoires from targeted immune repertoire sequencing and bulk whole-transcriptome sequencing run on the same bone marrow samples. One main goal was a read-filtering strategy for immune repertoire data, in particular deciding whether clonotypes backed by only one read should be removed.

The germline V gene gives CDR1 as SGHTA and CDR2 as FQGNSA. The CDR3 runs 13 residues from the cysteine to the phenylalanine. The entry retains the CDR3 DNA only, 39 bases that are in frame from base 1. V is shortened by 5 bases, J by 3 bases, and the region joining them spans 8 bases. Every patient had bone marrow sampled at the time of active disease. Isolation of bone marrow mononuclear cells was performed by Ficoll-Hypaque density gradient centrifugation. To remove myeloma plasma cells, the cells were labeled with CD138 magnetic microbeads on a MACS separator, and CD138-negative cells were then collected by negative selection. The purity of the isolated cells was checked by flow cytometry with CD138 antibodies on an Attune NxT. Total RNA was extracted with TRIzol reagent and quantified with a NanoDrop spectrophotometer. Paired RNA-seq and IR-seq were performed on the CD138-negative bone marrow sample of each patient.

This clonotype was counted at least ten times. The antigen it binds to is not known. No per-base quality is available; no much larger clone lies one base away. Starting from about 400 ng RNA, TCR libraries were constructed with the Immunoverse kit using molecular barcoded adaptors that cover the alpha/delta and beta/gamma chains. TCR library preparation used the same RNA that was used for transcriptome sequencing. TCR libraries were sequenced on an Illumina HiSeq 4000 with 2 x 150 cycles. Per the authors' processing: TCR reads were aligned to human V, D, J and C references and assembled into CDR3 clonotypes with MiXCR, including quality filtering and error correction. Clonotype counts and gene usage diversity were analyzed with the tcR package in R. For inspection of raw mapping reads, RNA-seq reads were mapped by STAR aligner version 2.5.3a onto GRCh37 of the human genome. To test the effect of sequencing depth on detected clonotypes, IR-seq fastq files were randomly downsampled using Seqtk 1.3. The public reads were reanalyzed by TCRdb: fastp trimming at Q25, MiXCR alignment, in-frame beta chains only. Rows matching on CDR3 protein sequence are summarized as one entry with the most common DNA and genes. In this record, the V and J calls reflect TCRdb's handling and not the investigators' own analysis. The sample table records 75,000 to 95,000 distinct CDR3 sequences; 20% to 25% of these occur just once. The ten largest make up about an eighth of the sample.

Summary of the overall study and its limitations: Single-read clonotypes made up around 82% of clonotypes but only roughly 3.5% of total reads in IR-seq, compared with around 71% of clonotypes and 44.6% of reads in RNA-seq. The correlation between IR-seq and RNA-seq shared clonotype proportions was increased by removal of single-read clonotypes. The sorted CD138-negative fraction was not purified T cells but a mixed bone marrow immune population. IR-seq captured clonotypes at much higher depth and more reliably than RNA-seq, and smaller IR-seq throughput sufficed to identify most shared clonotypes.

The chain couples TRBV7-2 to TRBJ1-5, with the identity of the D gene unclear. The clonotype was recovered from a donor aged 40 or over with multiple myeloma. The specimen sequenced was a population of CD138-negative cells sorted from bone marrow. Reading the label with the study, this specimen's cell subset or site is: bone marrow mononuclear cells depleted of CD138+ plasma/myeloma cells by negative magnetic selection. The CDR3 protein: CASSHDNNQPQHF. The base sequence is TGTGCCAGCAGCCACGATAACAATCAGCCCCAGCATTTT.